This T cell receptor (beta chain) was captured in a study of regulatory T cells in long-lasting Graves disease. Overall study results and limits: Persistent Graves' patients showed reduced TCR diversity versus newly diagnosed patients.

For TCR beta, libraries came from iRepertoire HTBI primers and Arm-PCR of CDR3 regions. Original methodology: Sample data revealed approximately 62 TRBV and more than 13 TRBJ segments. TCRdb ran MiXCR on the multiplex PCR reads and lists one entry per CDR3 protein. These V and J calls originate from TCRdb's pipeline instead of the authors' own analysis. The repertoire holds about 380,000 distinct CDR3 sequences, with around a sixth as singletons. Remarks on this clonotype: Its matching antigen is unknown.

Time point given: newly diagnosed GD, antithyroid drugs for less than 3 months. Extracted PBMC RNA gave rise to the TCR library. American Thyroid Association guidelines defined Graves' disease diagnosis. The material sequenced was peripheral blood mononuclear cells (PBMCs), taken at new diagnosis, from a patient treated with antithyroid drugs. The source of this sequence is a female donor with Graves disease.

As DNA, the CDR3 is TGTGCCAGCACTCCATTAGGGGACAGCTACGAGCAGTACTTC. It codes for CASTPLGDSYEQYF. The rearrangement links TRBV27 to TRBJ2-7, with 7 bases matching TRBD1. Germline CDR1 reads MNHEY; CDR2 reads SMNVEV (reference sequence). This CDR3 spans 14 amino acids. With V trimmed by 7 bases and J by 3 bases, 9 bases remained unmatched.